A single sample is the source of the 27 T cell receptor beta chains below, sequenced in a study of regulatory T cells in long-lasting Graves disease. CDR3-region Arm-PCR and iRepertoire HTBI primers produced the TCR beta libraries. TCRdb reprocessed the multiplex PCR reads via MiXCR and lists one record per CDR3 protein. Among around 250,000 distinct CDR3 sequences listed, about 17% were seen once. Time point denoted: newly diagnosed GD, antithyroid drugs for less than 3 months. PBMC-derived RNA was used for the TCR library. This sample also appeared in a second study, on T cells in Graves' hyperthyroidism and ophthalmopathy.

The sample consisted of peripheral blood mononuclear cells (PBMCs), taken at new diagnosis, from a patient treated with antithyroid drugs. All receptors derive from a woman under 40 with Graves disease.

This clonotype appeared many times. Germline is not matched at one junction end, which may reflect a read error. The chain joins TRBV4-1 to TRBJ1-4; TRBD1 might be the D (5 bases). This CDR3 spans 16 amino acids. Germline-derived CDR1 and CDR2 are MGHRA and YSYEKL. The CDR3 loop reads CASSPTTGTGNEKLFF. CDR3 DNA: TGTGCCAGCAGTCCAACCACCGGGACGGGAAATGAAAAACTGTTTTTT.

This clonotype appeared many times. V and J are TRBV20-1 and TRBJ1-3; D is unclear. The V end lost 0 bases, the J end lost 0 bases, and 9 bases lay between the germline ends. This CDR3 has 15 residues. The germline V gene has CDR1 DFQATT and CDR2 SNEGSKA (reference sequence). CDR3 region: CSARDRRSSGNTIYF. The CDR3 DNA is TGCAGTGCTAGAGATAGGCGCAGCTCTGGAAACACCATATATTTT.

This clonotype came up a few times. Written as DNA, the CDR3 is TGTGCCAGCACTCAAACCGGGACTAGTACAGATACGCAGTATTTT. Encoded protein: CASTQTGTSTDTQYF. This rearrangement joins TRBV14 to TRBJ2-3, with 8 bases fitting TRBD2. The ends lost 7 bases at V and 3 bases at J; junction bases unmatched: 9. The germline V gene has CDR1 SGHDN and CDR2 FVKESK. CDR3 length: 15 residues.

A note on this clonotype: Just one base apart from a much larger clone, this may be a read error. J is TRBJ1-5 and V is TRBV6-2 or TRBV6-3, with a tentative D call TRBD1 (6 bases). Trimming took 4 bases from V and 9 from J, leaving 16 bases between them. CDR3 length equals 14 residues. The germline V gene has CDR1 MNHEY and CDR2 SVGEGT. The CDR3 region is CASSLNRADRPQHF. DNA of the CDR3: TGTGCCAGCAGTTTGAACAGGGCGGATCGGCCCCAGCATTTT.

This clonotype was seen only a few times. This may be a read error, as it is one base from a much larger clone. V and J are TRBV20-1 and TRBJ1-1; a possible D gene is TRBD1 (5 bases). V shed 3 bases and J shed 5 bases, with 25 bases lying between them. From germline, CDR1 is DFQATT and CDR2 SNEGSKA (reference sequence). The CDR3 has 17 residues. The CDR3 protein is CSASPTVKGDLGTEAFF. Here the CDR3 DNA reads TGCAGTGCTAGTCCTACCGTCAAAGGGGACCTCGGAACTGAAGCTTTCTTT.

Details on this clonotype: Just one base apart from a much larger clone, this may be a read error. This sequence joins TRBV27 and TRBJ2-7; no definite D call. The CDR3 has 13 residues. V was trimmed by 3 bases and J by 3 bases, leaving 9 bases between them. Per the germline V gene, CDR1 is MNHEY and CDR2 is SMNVEV (reference sequence). The CDR3 sequence: CASSFEKYYEQYF. The CDR3 DNA sequence: TGTGCCAGCAGTTTCGAGAAATACTACGAGCAGTACTTC.

The chain employs TRBV20-1 and TRBJ1-5; 9 bases agree with TRBD1. The V gene's germline CDR1 is DFQATT and CDR2 SNEGSKA (reference sequence). The CDR3 contains 14 residues. V shed 6 bases and J 7 bases; nucleotides not matched to a gene: 10. Here the CDR3 DNA reads TGCAGTGCGGCCGGGACAGGGTGGATCCAGCCCCAGCATTTT. Its protein is CSAAGTGWIQPQHF.

The genes are TRBV10-2 and TRBJ2-3, with D perhaps matching TRBD1 (6 bases). Germline V gene data show CDR1 as WSHSY and CDR2 as SAAADI. Trimming cost V 2 bases and J 2 bases, with 11 bases left between them. The CDR3 runs 15 residues. The CDR3 here is CASSEEQGLTDTQYF. The CDR3 bases are TGCGCCAGCAGTGAGGAGCAGGGGCTCACAGATACGCAGTATTTT.

This clonotype occurred many times. The chain has TRBV5-1 and TRBJ1-2, with D perhaps TRBD1 (6 bases). CDR3 length: 16 residues. The germline gives CDR1 SGHRS, CDR2 YFSETQ. The V end was cut by 0 bases, the J end by 6 bases, with 18 bases between. DNA of the CDR3: TGCGCCAGCAGCTTGGCCTTTCGGCAGGGGAGCCATGGCTACACCTTC. This encodes CASSLAFRQGSHGYTF.

This clonotype showed up many times. The chain is built from TRBV27 and TRBJ2-3; tentatively, D is TRBD1 (6 bases). The CDR3 consists of 16 residues. V lost 5 bases to trimming and J lost 5 bases, with 20 bases between them. Germline CDR1 reads MNHEY; CDR2 reads SMNVEV (reference sequence). The CDR3 coding sequence is TGTGCCAGCAGTCCAACCCGGAGCAGGGGCGAAGATACGCAGTATTTT. Amino acid sequence: CASSPTRSRGEDTQYF.

This clonotype was seen a few times. CDR3 sequence reads: CASSLRGQGYTF. The DNA for the CDR3 is TGCGCCAGCAGCCTCCGGGGCCAAGGCTACACCTTC. This chain links TRBV4-1 with TRBJ1-2; weak D call: TRBD1 (5 bases). V was pared by 4 bases and J by 8 bases, with 11 bases between. This CDR3 comprises 12 residues. CDR1 and CDR2 from the germline V gene are MGHRA and YSYEKL.

This clonotype occurred many times. The chain combines TRBV10-3 with TRBJ2-5, with TRBD1 matching 9 bases. In germline, CDR1 is ENHRY, CDR2 SYGVKD. CDR3 length: 17 residues. After removal of 2 bases from V and 9 bases from J, the junction contained 16 bases not matched to a gene. The CDR3 sequence: CAISEPGGQGVRGAQYF. The CDR3 coding sequence is TGTGCCATCAGTGAGCCCGGGGGACAGGGAGTCCGAGGGGCCCAGTACTTC.

V gene TRBV4-1 combines with J gene TRBJ2-3, with TRBD2 matching over 16 bases. There are 16 residues in the CDR3. Germline CDR1 is MGHRA and CDR2 is YSYEKL. V lost 0 bases and J lost 8; bases outside the gene matches: 2. CDR3 loop: CASSQDGTSGGVTQYF. The CDR3 region has the DNA TGCGCCAGCAGCCAAGATGGGACTAGCGGGGGGGTTACGCAGTATTTT.

This clonotype was seen a few times. The chain carries TRBV6-1 and TRBJ1-1, with 7 bases that match TRBD1. The V segment lost 9 bases and the J segment 0 bases; nucleotides outside the gene matches: 16. The CDR3 spans 17 residues. Germline loops: CDR1 MNHNS, CDR2 SASEGT. The CDR3, as DNA: TGTGCCAGTGGGGGGTTCGGGGCAGGGGGAATGAACACTGAAGCTTTCTTT. Residues: CASGGFGAGGMNTEAFF.

Points on this clonotype: A far larger clone is one base from this, pointing to a likely read error. This chain connects TRBV3-1 to TRBJ2-5; no definite D call. In germline, CDR1 is LGHDT, CDR2 YNNKEL (reference sequence). V was cut by 4 bases and J by 5 bases, with 14 bases left in between. The CDR3 is made up of 14 amino acids. The CDR3 nucleotides read TGTGCCAGCAGCCCTCCTTGGTCGGATGAGACCCAGTACTTC. As protein: CASSPPWSDETQYF.

In this sample, this clonotype turned up many times. This chain connects TRBV6-5 to TRBJ1-4; D gene uncertain. CDR1 and CDR2 from the germline V gene are MNHEY and SVGAGI. This CDR3 region has 15 residues. V was pared by 2 bases and J by 5 bases, with 12 bases between. The CDR3 bases are TGTGCCAGCAGTTACCGGGCACAACTAAATGAAAAACTGTTTTTT. Protein sequence: CASSYRAQLNEKLFF.

Turning to this clonotype: A read error may produce the germline difference seen at one junction end. The chain carries TRBV5-1 and TRBJ2-1, with 12 bases identical to TRBD2. Looked up from germline, CDR1 is SGHRS and CDR2 is YFSETQ. The CDR3 extends over 21 amino acids. The DNA of the CDR3 is TGCGCCAGCAGCCTAGACCCTCCGGGACTAGCGGGTCAGAGCTCCTACGATGAGCAGTTCTTC. Its protein is CASSLDPPGLAGQSSYDEQFF.

This clonotype occurred many times. The chain has TRBV6-1 and TRBJ2-3, with a weak D call TRBD1 (6 bases). The ends were cut back, 6 bases at V and 0 bases at J, with 19 bases in the middle. Germline CDR1 and CDR2: MNHNS and SASEGT. The CDR3 runs 17 residues. The CDR3 loop reads CASSPDPRTESTDTQYF. For the CDR3, the DNA is TGTGCCAGCAGCCCCGATCCCAGGACAGAAAGCACAGATACGCAGTATTTT.

This clonotype was recorded many times. The chain is built from TRBV3-1 and TRBJ2-3; D remains ambiguous. Germline lookup yields CDR1 LGHDT and CDR2 YNNKEL (reference sequence). This CDR3 is 13 amino acids long. With 1 base removed from V and 2 bases from J, the gap between germline ends came to 4 bases. CDR3 DNA: TGTGCCAGCAGCCAAGGCCTCACAGATACGCAGTATTTT. This codes for CASSQGLTDTQYF.

Remarks on this clonotype: One base away lies a much larger clone, so this may be a sequencing read error. The chain combines TRBV7-9 with TRBJ2-3, with 8 bases that match TRBD2. Germline V CDR1 and CDR2: SEHNR, FQNEAQ (reference sequence). Trimming at V came to 3 bases and at J to 10 bases, leaving 12 bases not matched to a gene. The CDR3 is made up of 15 amino acids. The chain's CDR3 is CASSLAPEAGAAQYF. In nucleotides, the CDR3 is TGTGCCAGCAGCTTGGCGCCCGAAGCGGGGGCTGCGCAGTATTTT.

This clonotype showed up just a few times. The chain joins TRBV6-1 to TRBJ1-6; perhaps TRBD1 as D (5 bases). V was clipped by 8 bases and J by 6 bases, with 14 bases between them. The CDR3 covers 14 residues. The germline gives CDR1 MNHNS, CDR2 SASEGT. The CDR3: CASQTDRPNSPLHF. DNA for the CDR3: TGTGCCAGCCAGACAGACAGACCTAATTCACCCCTCCACTTT.

This clonotype has a count of ten or more. The chain links TRBV3-1 to TRBJ2-5; D ambiguous. V was clipped by 3 bases and J by 0 bases, with 2 bases between them. The CDR3 has 12 amino acids. Germline V gene data show CDR1 as LGHDT and CDR2 as YNNKEL (reference sequence). CDR3 sequence (DNA): TGTGCCAGCAGCCACTACCAAGAGACCCAGTACTTC. The encoded protein is CASSHYQETQYF.

This clonotype was recorded many times. The chain employs TRBV7-2 and TRBJ2-7, with D perhaps being TRBD1 or TRBD2 (5 bases each). The length of the CDR3 is 13 residues. V was cut by 6 bases and J by 9 bases, with 18 bases left in between. CDR1 and CDR2 from the germline V gene are SGHTA and FQGNSA. The CDR3 protein is CASRGVQPGRQYF. CDR3 sequence (DNA): TGTGCCAGCAGGGGGGTACAACCGGGACGGCAGTACTTC.

This clonotype was recorded many times. The chain links TRBV5-1 to TRBJ1-6; D call uncertain. CDR3 length: 16 amino acids. Germline V lookup: CDR1 SGHRS, CDR2 YFSETQ. The V end was cut by 4 bases, the J end by 1 base, with 12 bases between. Written as DNA, the CDR3 is TGCGCCAGCAGCCTCTTAGGGAATTCCTATAATTCACCCCTCCACTTT. It specifies CASSLLGNSYNSPLHF.

This clonotype was seen repeatedly, ten times or more. The chain links TRBV7-9 to TRBJ2-1; possible D gene TRBD2, 5 bases. Germline loops: CDR1 SEHNR, CDR2 FQNEAQ (reference sequence). This CDR3 is 16 amino acids long. V lost 4 bases to trimming and J lost 7 bases, with 20 bases between them. The DNA for the CDR3 is TGTGCCAGCAGCTCCGGGCTAGCCATTCATCGTAATGAGCAGTTCTTC. This codes for CASSSGLAIHRNEQFF.

This clonotype was detected ten times or more. The chain employs TRBV7-2 and TRBJ2-3; 7 bases line up with TRBD1. The junction had 6 bases not matched to a gene; V was cut back by 5 bases and J by 4 bases. Per the germline V gene, CDR1 is SGHTA and CDR2 is FQGNSA. CDR3 length: 14 amino acids. CDR3 nucleotide sequence: TGTGCCAGCAGCAAAGACAGGGACCCAGATACGCAGTATTTT. It is translated as CASSKDRDPDTQYF.

This clonotype was found many times. The gene calls are TRBV19 and TRBJ2-3, with D tentatively TRBD1 (6 bases). The CDR3 length is 15 residues. CDR1 and CDR2 from the germline V gene are LNHDA and SQIVND (reference sequence). The V end was cut by 5 bases, the J end by 2 bases, with 14 bases between. CDR3 coding DNA: TGTGCCAGTAGTCGCGGACAGTCTTACACAGATACGCAGTATTTT. As protein: CASSRGQSYTDTQYF.